The 25 T cell receptor beta chains below come from one sample, sequenced in a study of blood T cell repertoires in COVID-19. Method: immunoSEQ multiplex PCR; TCRdb's copy keeps in-frame clones and lacks some. The repertoire has 350,000 to 500,000 clones, roughly 88% of them found once; the top ten carry approximately 1.5%. The material sequenced was PBMCs or T cells enriched from blood (not recorded which). These TCRs come from a woman under 30 who had been exposed to COVID-19.

The V and J genes are TRBV18 and TRBJ1-6; the match to TRBD1 covers 8 bases. V lost 9 bases, J lost 7 bases, and 8 bases stayed unmatched. The V gene's germline CDR1 is KGHSH and CDR2 LQKENI. This CDR3 has 14 residues. The CDR3 region has the DNA TGTGCCAGTCGGAATGACAGGGGAAATTCACCCCTCCACTTT. It yields the protein CASRNDRGNSPLHF.

V and J are TRBV5-6 and TRBJ1-2; 7 positions agree with TRBD1. CDR1 and CDR2 (germline): SGHDT, YYEEEE. The CDR3 length is 14 residues. Losses at the gene ends were 0 bases for V and 2 bases for J; bases not matched to a gene: 1. In nucleotides, the CDR3 is TGTGCCAGCAGCTTGGAGGACAGGAACTATGGCTACACCTTC. The encoded protein is CASSLEDRNYGYTF. Based on the CDR3 plus reference TRBV5-6 and TRBJ1-2, the full variable domain is DAGVTQSPTHLIKTRGQQVTLRCSPKSGHDTVSWYQQALGQGPQFIFQYYEEEERQRGNFPDRFSGHQFPNYSSELNVNALLLGDSALYLCASSLEDRNYGYTFGSGTRLTVV.

This clone was recorded once. CDR3: CASSPPGDTGQGNEKLFF. DNA for the CDR3: TGTGCCAGCTCACCACCTGGAGATACGGGACAGGGGAACGAAAAACTGTTTTTT. The genes are TRBV18 and TRBJ1-4; TRBD1 matches at 10 bases. Germline values: CDR1 KGHSH, CDR2 LQKENI. The junction had 12 bases not matched to a gene; V was cut back by 0 bases and J by 8 bases. CDR3 length: 18 residues. Variable domain in full (rest from reference TRBV18 and TRBJ1-4): NAGVMQNPRHLVRRRGQEARLRCSPMKGHSHVYWYRQLPEEGLKFMVYLQKENIIDESGMPKERFSAEFPKEGPSILRIQQVVRGDSAAYFCASSPPGDTGQGNEKLFFGSGTQLSVL.

This clone was observed once. The V gene is TRBV5-6, the J gene TRBJ2-7; D may be TRBD1 (5 bases). Trimming took off 1 base at V and 5 bases at J, with 13 bases between the two ends. The CDR3 consists of 14 residues. Germline V lookup: CDR1 SGHDT, CDR2 YYEEEE. This CDR3 reads CASSLSGLFHEQYF. CDR3 coding DNA: TGTGCCAGCAGCTTGTCAGGGTTGTTCCACGAGCAGTACTTC.

DNA of the CDR3: TGTGCCAGCATCCCCTACAGGGGAACCTACGAGCAGTACTTC. Protein: CASIPYRGTYEQYF. This chain joins TRBV6-5 and TRBJ2-7; 7 nucleotides agree with TRBD1. Per germline, CDR1 MNHEY and CDR2 SVGAGI. There are 14 residues in the CDR3. J gave up 2 bases and V 7 bases, and 8 bases lay outside the gene matches.

This clone showed up just once. The genes are TRBV12-3 or TRBV12-4 and TRBJ1-2; D not resolved. The CDR3 runs to 12 residues. V lost 8 bases to trimming and J lost 6 bases, with 13 bases between them. CDR3 residues: CASSIGANGYTF. The DNA of the CDR3 is TGTGCCAGCTCAATAGGAGCGAATGGCTACACCTTC.

The chain combines TRBV24-1 with TRBJ1-3; 7 nucleotides match TRBD1. CDR1 and CDR2 from the germline V gene are KGHDR and SFDVKD. J lost 0 bases, V lost 5 bases, and 9 bases had no gene match. The CDR3 runs 17 residues. CDR3 nucleotide sequence: TGTGCCACCAGTGCCCCGGACAGGCGACCCTCTGGAAACACCATATATTTT. It codes for CATSAPDRRPSGNTIYF.

The genes are TRBV28 and TRBJ1-2; 7 nucleotides agree with TRBD1. The J segment lost 6 bases and the V segment lost 6 bases, leaving 13 bases of the junction unmatched. From germline, CDR1 is MDHEN and CDR2 SYDVKM. CDR3 length equals 15 residues. The CDR3: CASSSQGGGTNGYTF. The DNA of the CDR3 is TGTGCCAGCAGCTCTCAAGGGGGCGGCACCAATGGCTACACCTTC.

The rearrangement joins TRBV2 to TRBJ2-2; 11 positions agree with TRBD2. The CDR3 has 14 residues. The germline V gene encodes CDR1 SNHLY and CDR2 FYNNEI. The V segment lost 6 bases and the J segment 10 bases; nucleotides outside the gene matches: 7. The DNA of the CDR3 is TGTGCCAGCAGGATACTAGCGGGAGACGAGGAGCTGTTTTTT. Its protein product is CASRILAGDEELFF.

V gene TRBV5-1 combines with J gene TRBJ2-7; TRBD2 is a possible D gene (7 bases). The CDR3 runs 15 residues. Trimming stripped 3 bases from V and 2 bases from J, with 15 bases between. Germline CDR1 is SGHRS and CDR2 is YFSETQ. CDR3 loop: CASSWGGGGPYEQYF. DNA for the CDR3: TGCGCCAGCAGCTGGGGAGGGGGAGGACCCTACGAGCAGTACTTC.

The chain couples TRBV13 to TRBJ2-7; a weak D match, TRBD2 (5 bases). This CDR3 contains 15 residues. CDR1 and CDR2 from the germline V gene are PRHDT and FYEKMQ (reference sequence). V shed 0 bases and J shed 3 bases, with 12 bases lying between them. Here the CDR3 DNA reads TGTGCCAGCAGCTTAGGGGTCGGAGACTACTACGAGCAGTACTTC. Translating gives CASSLGVGDYYEQYF.

V and J are TRBV24-1 and TRBJ2-2, with 9 bases matching TRBD1. Trimming took 5 bases from V and 2 from J; bases not matched to a gene: 5. The CDR3 consists of 16 residues. Looked up from germline, CDR1 is KGHDR and CDR2 is SFDVKD. CDR3: CATSVGGQGNTGELFF. CDR3 DNA: TGTGCCACCAGTGTGGGGGGACAGGGCAACACCGGGGAGCTGTTTTTT.

This clone showed up just a few times. This rearrangement joins TRBV2 to TRBJ2-1; TRBD1 is a possible D gene (6 bases). Trimming removed 6 bases at V and 6 bases at J, with 21 bases between. From germline, CDR1 is SNHLY and CDR2 FYNNEI. The CDR3 has 16 residues. CDR3 region: CASRQLTGIGANEQFF. The CDR3 bases are TGTGCCAGCAGGCAATTGACAGGAATTGGGGCCAATGAGCAGTTCTTC.

The chain links TRBV25-1 to TRBJ2-7; D perhaps matches TRBD2 (5 bases). This CDR3 is built from 18 residues. Trimming stripped 4 bases from V and 2 bases from J, with 24 bases between. CDR1 is MGHDK, CDR2 SYGVNS, per germline. CDR3 residues: CASSGQRTDSLRTYEQYF. CDR3 sequence (DNA): TGTGCCAGCAGTGGGCAAAGGACGGACTCCTTACGAACCTACGAGCAGTACTTC.

This rearrangement joins TRBV5-8 to TRBJ2-3; TRBD2 agrees at 10 bases. The CDR3 has 18 amino acids. The germline V gene encodes CDR1 SGHTS and CDR2 YDEGEE. Trimming cost V 0 bases and J 2 bases; bases outside gene matches: 9. The CDR3 is CASSLGRTSGSSTDTQYF. Written as DNA, the CDR3 is TGTGCCAGCAGCTTGGGTCGGACTAGCGGATCTTCCACAGATACGCAGTATTTT. Drawing the rest from reference TRBV5-8 and TRBJ2-3, the complete variable domain is EAGVTQSPTHLIKTRGQQATLRCSPISGHTSVYWYQQALGLGLQFLLWYDEGEERNRGNFPPRFSGRQFPNYSSELNVNALELEDSALYLCASSLGRTSGSSTDTQYFGPGTRLTVL.

The V gene is TRBV28, the J gene TRBJ2-2, with D possibly matching TRBD2 (7 bases). Trimming shortened V by 2 bases and J by 3 bases, and 16 bases separated the two germline ends. This CDR3 is 17 amino acids long. The V gene's germline CDR1 is MDHEN and CDR2 SYDVKM. DNA of the CDR3: TGTGCCAGCAGTTTAGTATACCGGGGGGCGTACACCGGGGAGCTGTTTTTT. It encodes CASSLVYRGAYTGELFF.

This sequence joins TRBV19 and TRBJ1-5, with a tentative D call TRBD1 (6 bases). Between the trimmed V and J ends, which lost 3 bases and 0 bases, there was a span of 15 bases. Germline-derived CDR1 and CDR2 are LNHDA and SQIVND (reference sequence). The CDR3 spans 17 residues. The CDR3 bases are TGTGCCAGTAGTATTGGCGGGGGCATTAGTAGCAATCAGCCCCAGCATTTT. As protein: CASSIGGGISSNQPQHF.

The chain uses TRBV4-1 and TRBJ2-1; a weak D match, TRBD2 (6 bases). Trimming took off 2 bases at V and 3 bases at J, with 14 bases between the two ends. CDR1 is MGHRA and CDR2 is YSYEKL in the germline V gene. This CDR3 contains 16 residues. CDR3 in DNA: TGCGCCAGCAGCCAACCCGGCCGGAGGGACTACAATGAGCAGTTCTTC. This translates into CASSQPGRRDYNEQFF.

J is TRBJ2-3 and V is TRBV2, with 10 nucleotides matching TRBD2. V shed 8 bases, J shed 3 bases, and the junction held 11 bases outside the gene matches. Germline V gene lookup returns CDR1 SNHLY and CDR2 FYNNEI. There are 16 residues in the CDR3. CDR3 sequence (DNA): TGTGCCAGCTCCCGAGGGGCTAGCGGGGGAACAGATACGCAGTATTTT. Residues: CASSRGASGGTDTQYF.

In its sample, this clone was seen a few times. The chain uses TRBV28 and TRBJ1-5, with 9 bases identical to TRBD1. Germline values: CDR1 MDHEN, CDR2 SYDVKM. CDR3 size: 15 residues. Trimming removed 6 bases from V and 3 bases from J; junction bases left unmatched: 6. CDR3 bases: TGTGCCAGCAGCCCCACAGGGGGCATCAATCAGCCCCAGCATTTT. Protein: CASSPTGGINQPQHF.

On this clone itself: Germline and junction disagree at one end, which may indicate a read error. The gene calls are TRBV28 and TRBJ1-5; the D gene is possibly TRBD1 (6 bases). The V gene's germline CDR1 is MDHEN and CDR2 SYDVKM. This CDR3 is built from 14 residues. This CDR3 is CASTKAGGKQPQHF. DNA for the CDR3: TGTGCCAGCACCAAGGCTGGGGGCAAACAGCCCCAGCATTTT.

This clone was found once. The chain couples TRBV2 to TRBJ2-3; 7 bases agree with TRBD2. The junction had 9 bases not matched to a gene; V was cut back by 7 bases and J by 2 bases. The germline V gene encodes CDR1 SNHLY and CDR2 FYNNEI. The CDR3 loop spans 15 amino acids. In nucleotides, the CDR3 is TGTGCCAGCAAAGCTCGGGAGGATTACACAGATACGCAGTATTTT. Protein sequence: CASKAREDYTDTQYF.

This clone was detected only once. The V and J genes are TRBV5-4 and TRBJ2-7; 7 bases align to TRBD2. Trimming cost V 4 bases and J 7 bases; bases outside gene matches: 8. Germline loops: CDR1 SGHNT, CDR2 YYREEE (reference sequence). CDR3 length equals 13 residues. The DNA of the CDR3 is TGTGCCAGCAGCGGGAGACCCGGGAGGGAGCAGTACTTC. Protein: CASSGRPGREQYF. The whole variable domain, filled in from reference TRBV5-4 and TRBJ2-7, reads ETGVTQSPTHLIKTRGQQVTLRCSSQSGHNTVSWYQQALGQGPQFIFQYYREEENGRGNFPPRFSGLQFPNYSSELNVNALELDDSALYLCASSGRPGREQYFGPGTRLTVT.

The chain is built from TRBV9 and TRBJ1-6; 7 bases are shared with TRBD1. Trimming removed 0 bases from V and 3 bases from J; junction bases left unmatched: 0. CDR3 length: 15 residues. The germline gives CDR1 SGDLS, CDR2 YYNGEE. The CDR3: CASSVGDSYNSPLHF. The CDR3 DNA reads as TGTGCCAGCAGCGTAGGGGACAGCTATAATTCACCCCTCCACTTT.

This chain joins TRBV5-4 and TRBJ1-3; perhaps TRBD1 as D (5 bases). Trimming pared 2 bases from V and 4 bases from J, leaving 10 bases between. The CDR3 extends over 14 amino acids. The germline CDR1 and CDR2 sequences are SGHNT and YYREEE (reference sequence). CDR3 loop: CASSFGASGNTIYF. Written as DNA, the CDR3 is TGTGCCAGCAGCTTTGGGGCTTCCGGAAACACCATATATTTT.